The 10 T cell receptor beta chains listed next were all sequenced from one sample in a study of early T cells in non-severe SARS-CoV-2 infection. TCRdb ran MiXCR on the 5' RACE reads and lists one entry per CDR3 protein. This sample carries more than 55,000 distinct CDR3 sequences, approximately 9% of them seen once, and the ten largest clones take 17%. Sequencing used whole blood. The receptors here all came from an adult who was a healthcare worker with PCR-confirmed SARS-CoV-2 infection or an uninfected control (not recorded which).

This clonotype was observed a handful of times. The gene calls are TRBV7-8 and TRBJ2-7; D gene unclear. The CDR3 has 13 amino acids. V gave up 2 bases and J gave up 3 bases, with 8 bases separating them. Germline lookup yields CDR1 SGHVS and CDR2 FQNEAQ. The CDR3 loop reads CASSLFTDYEQYF. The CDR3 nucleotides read TGTGCCAGCAGCTTATTTACAGACTACGAGCAGTACTTC.

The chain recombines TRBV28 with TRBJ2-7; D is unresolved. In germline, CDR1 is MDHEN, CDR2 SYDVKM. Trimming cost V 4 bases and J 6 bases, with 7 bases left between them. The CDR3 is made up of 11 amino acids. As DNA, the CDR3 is TGTGCCAGCAGTTGGGGAAGCGAGCAGTACTTC. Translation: CASSWGSEQYF.

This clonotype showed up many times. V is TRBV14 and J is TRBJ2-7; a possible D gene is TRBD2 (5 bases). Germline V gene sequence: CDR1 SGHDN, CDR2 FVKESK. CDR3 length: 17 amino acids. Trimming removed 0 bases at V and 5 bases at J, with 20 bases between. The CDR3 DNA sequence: TGTGCCAGCAGCCAAGAAGGACTGTGGGGAGTTGGGAACGAGCAGTACTTC. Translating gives CASSQEGLWGVGNEQYF.

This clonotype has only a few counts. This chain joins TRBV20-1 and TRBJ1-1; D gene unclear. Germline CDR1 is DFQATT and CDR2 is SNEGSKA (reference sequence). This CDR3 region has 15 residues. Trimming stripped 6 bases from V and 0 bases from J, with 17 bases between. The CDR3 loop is CSATRGGQMNTEAFF. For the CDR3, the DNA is TGCAGTGCCACTAGAGGAGGGCAGATGAACACTGAAGCTTTCTTT.

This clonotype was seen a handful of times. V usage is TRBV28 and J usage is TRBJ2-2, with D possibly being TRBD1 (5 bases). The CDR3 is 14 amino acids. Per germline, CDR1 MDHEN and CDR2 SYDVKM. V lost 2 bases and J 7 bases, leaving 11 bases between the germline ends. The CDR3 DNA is TGTGCCAGCAGTTTAGGCAGGGATAGCGGGGAGCTGTTTTTT. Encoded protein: CASSLGRDSGELFF.

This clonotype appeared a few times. The CDR3 spells CASSQDGGTRSYEQYF. CDR3 nucleotide sequence: TGTGCCAGCAGCCAAGACGGCGGAACACGCTCCTACGAGCAGTACTTC. V and J are TRBV3-1 and TRBJ2-7; D uncertain. Germline assignment: CDR1 LGHDT and CDR2 YNNKEL (reference sequence). The V and J ends lost 0 bases and 0 bases respectively, with 12 bases between them. This CDR3 region has 16 residues.

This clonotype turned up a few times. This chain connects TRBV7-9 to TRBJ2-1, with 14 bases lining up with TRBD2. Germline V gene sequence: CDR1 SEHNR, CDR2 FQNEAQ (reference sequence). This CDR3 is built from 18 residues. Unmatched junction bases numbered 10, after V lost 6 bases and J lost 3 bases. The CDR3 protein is CASRQGLAGESGYNEQFF. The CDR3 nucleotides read TGTGCCAGCAGACAGGGACTAGCGGGAGAGTCGGGCTACAATGAGCAGTTCTTC.

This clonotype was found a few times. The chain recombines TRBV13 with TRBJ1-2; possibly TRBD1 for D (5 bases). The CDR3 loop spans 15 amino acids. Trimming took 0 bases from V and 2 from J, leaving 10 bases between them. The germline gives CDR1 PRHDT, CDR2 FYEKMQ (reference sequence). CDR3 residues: CASSLGRQRNYGYTF. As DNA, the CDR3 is TGTGCCAGCAGCTTAGGGCGACAGCGAAACTATGGCTACACCTTC.

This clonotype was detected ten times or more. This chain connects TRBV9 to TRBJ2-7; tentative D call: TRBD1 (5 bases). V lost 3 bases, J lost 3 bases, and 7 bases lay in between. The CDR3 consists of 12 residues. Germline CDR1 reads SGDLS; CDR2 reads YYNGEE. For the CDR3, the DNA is TGTGCCAGCAGCGGAGACAGCTACGAGCAGTACTTC. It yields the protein CASSGDSYEQYF. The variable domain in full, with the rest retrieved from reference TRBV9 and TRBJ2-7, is DSGVTQTPKHLITATGQRVTLRCSPRSGDLSVYWYQQSLDQGLQFLIQYYNGEERAKGNILERFSAQQFPDLHSELNLSSLELGDSALYFCASSGDSYEQYFGPGTRLTVT.

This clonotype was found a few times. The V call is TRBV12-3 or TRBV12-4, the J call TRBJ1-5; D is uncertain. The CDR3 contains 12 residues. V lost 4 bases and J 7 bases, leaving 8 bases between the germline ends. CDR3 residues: CASSSEGQPQHF. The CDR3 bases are TGTGCCAGCAGTTCGGAAGGGCAGCCCCAGCATTTT.